This T cell receptor beta chain was identified in a study of vaccination effects on CD4 cells after COVID-19. Using viral peptide pools, the ViraFEST assay grew out antigen-specific CD4+ T cells prior to sequencing. Researchers isolated CD4+ T cells once 9 to 11 days of culture had elapsed. Vaccinated recipients, who were negative for nucleocapsid antibodies, had no history of SARS-CoV-2 infection. Assay: immunoSEQ multiplex PCR; the TCRdb copy retains only in-frame clones and omits some. The sample gives some 77,000 clones, roughly 72% of which show up once; 4% is in the top ten. Of note for this clone: As yet, its antigen is unknown.

The CDR3 loop spans 14 amino acids. The V gene lost 2 bases and the J gene lost 5 bases, with 12 bases spanning the gap. The germline CDR1 and CDR2 sequences are MNHNY and SVGAGI (reference sequence). This clonotype was obtained from a human donor who received a COVID-19 vaccine. V is TRBV6-6 and J is TRBJ1-1; no clear D gene. The sample consisted of CD4+ T cells from PBMCs cultured with HCoV-OC43 spike peptides, taken before COVID-19 vaccination. Subset denoted: HCoV-OC43 spike overlapping peptide pool stimulation. The CDR3 region is CASSYGSRGTEAFF. As DNA, the CDR3 is TGTGCCAGCAGTTACGGTTCACGGGGAACTGAAGCTTTCTTT.